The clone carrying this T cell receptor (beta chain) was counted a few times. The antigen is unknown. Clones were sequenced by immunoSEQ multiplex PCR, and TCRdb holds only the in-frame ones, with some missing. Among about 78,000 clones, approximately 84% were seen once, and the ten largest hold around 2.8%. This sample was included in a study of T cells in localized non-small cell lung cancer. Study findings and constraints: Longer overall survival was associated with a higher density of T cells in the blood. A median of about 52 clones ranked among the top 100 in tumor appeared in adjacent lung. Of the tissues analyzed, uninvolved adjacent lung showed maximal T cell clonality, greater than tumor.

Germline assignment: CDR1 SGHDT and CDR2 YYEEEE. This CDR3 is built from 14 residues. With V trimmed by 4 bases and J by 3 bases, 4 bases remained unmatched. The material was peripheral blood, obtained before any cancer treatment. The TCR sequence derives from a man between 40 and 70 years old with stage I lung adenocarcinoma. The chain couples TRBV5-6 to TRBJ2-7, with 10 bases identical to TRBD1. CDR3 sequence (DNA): TGTGCCAGCAGCCCTCGGACAGGGGGCTACGAGCAGTACTTC. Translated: CASSPRTGGYEQYF.